This T cell receptor (beta chain) originates from a study of cytomegalovirus exposure and HLA in healthy donors. Study findings and constraints: The only immune exposure information that was available was CMV serostatus. Some highly shared sequence variants likely arose as a pipeline artifact. In a later analysis, donors in an Asian-associated ancestry cluster reportedly had fewer N-insertions in productive TCRs than the cohort mean. The authors enumerated some 160 TCR beta chains as linked to cytomegalovirus.

60 Vbeta and 13 Jbeta primers were used in PCR. Generated by immunoSEQ multiplex PCR, the TCRdb table keeps only in-frame clones and is missing some. The sample carries just over 150,000 clones, over 65% recorded once. As for this clone: Its antigen is not known.

Germline CDR1 is SGHNT and CDR2 is YENEEA. The ends were cut back, 5 bases at V and 3 bases at J, with 7 bases in the middle. The CDR3 runs to 13 residues. The V gene is TRBV11-3, the J gene TRBJ2-2; D is unresolved. Sequenced: PBMCs. This clonotype was sampled from a man aged 35-49 years in good health and CMV-seropositive. The DNA for the CDR3 is TGTGCCAGCAGCCCTCGGGACACCGGGGAGCTGTTTTTT. Residues: CASSPRDTGELFF.